The rows below give T cell receptor beta chains drawn from one sample of a study of T-cell reconstitution after alpha-beta-depleted transplantation in children. TCRdb processed the PCR reads anew with MiXCR; each CDR3 protein has one entry. The table has around 230,000 distinct CDR3 sequences, about 15% seen once. The sample in question was PBMCs, mostly from graft donor cells, obtained 360 days after TCRalphabeta/CD19-depleted stem cell transplant. Receptors were obtained from a male patient between 2 and 10 years old who had a stem cell transplant for acute lymphoblastic leukemia, so the T cells may come from the graft donor. Each CDR3 is given with its conserved first and last residue. Clone size is given for some rows only: seen once, a few or many times, or a class if the clone is expanded.

few TRBJ2-5 TRBV12-3/TRBV12-4 CASSPGQGAWETQYF
few TRBJ2-1 TRBV15 CATKQGDSYNEQFF
few TRBJ2-1 TRBV7-8 CASSLTRRGAISEQFF
few TRBJ1-4 TRBV29-1 CSVAEFGNEKLFF
- TRBJ2-1 TRBV28 CASSRLAGGPEQFF
- TRBJ2-2 TRBV12-3/TRBV12-4 CASTPFSGEPGELFF
many TRBJ2-5 TRBV12-3/TRBV12-4 CASNGEQGRETQYF
- TRBJ1-2 TRBV29-1 CSVTGQGLENYGYTF
few TRBJ2-3 TRBV18 CASSPQDEITDTQYF
- TRBJ1-2 TRBV12-3/TRBV12-4 CASSFRGPGGYTF
- TRBJ1-5 TRBV20-1 CSARDKQTIVNQPQHF
- TRBJ2-1 TRBV12-3/TRBV12-4 CASSAAGGRYNEQFF
- TRBJ1-2 TRBV20-1 CSATWVRWGVFNYGYTF